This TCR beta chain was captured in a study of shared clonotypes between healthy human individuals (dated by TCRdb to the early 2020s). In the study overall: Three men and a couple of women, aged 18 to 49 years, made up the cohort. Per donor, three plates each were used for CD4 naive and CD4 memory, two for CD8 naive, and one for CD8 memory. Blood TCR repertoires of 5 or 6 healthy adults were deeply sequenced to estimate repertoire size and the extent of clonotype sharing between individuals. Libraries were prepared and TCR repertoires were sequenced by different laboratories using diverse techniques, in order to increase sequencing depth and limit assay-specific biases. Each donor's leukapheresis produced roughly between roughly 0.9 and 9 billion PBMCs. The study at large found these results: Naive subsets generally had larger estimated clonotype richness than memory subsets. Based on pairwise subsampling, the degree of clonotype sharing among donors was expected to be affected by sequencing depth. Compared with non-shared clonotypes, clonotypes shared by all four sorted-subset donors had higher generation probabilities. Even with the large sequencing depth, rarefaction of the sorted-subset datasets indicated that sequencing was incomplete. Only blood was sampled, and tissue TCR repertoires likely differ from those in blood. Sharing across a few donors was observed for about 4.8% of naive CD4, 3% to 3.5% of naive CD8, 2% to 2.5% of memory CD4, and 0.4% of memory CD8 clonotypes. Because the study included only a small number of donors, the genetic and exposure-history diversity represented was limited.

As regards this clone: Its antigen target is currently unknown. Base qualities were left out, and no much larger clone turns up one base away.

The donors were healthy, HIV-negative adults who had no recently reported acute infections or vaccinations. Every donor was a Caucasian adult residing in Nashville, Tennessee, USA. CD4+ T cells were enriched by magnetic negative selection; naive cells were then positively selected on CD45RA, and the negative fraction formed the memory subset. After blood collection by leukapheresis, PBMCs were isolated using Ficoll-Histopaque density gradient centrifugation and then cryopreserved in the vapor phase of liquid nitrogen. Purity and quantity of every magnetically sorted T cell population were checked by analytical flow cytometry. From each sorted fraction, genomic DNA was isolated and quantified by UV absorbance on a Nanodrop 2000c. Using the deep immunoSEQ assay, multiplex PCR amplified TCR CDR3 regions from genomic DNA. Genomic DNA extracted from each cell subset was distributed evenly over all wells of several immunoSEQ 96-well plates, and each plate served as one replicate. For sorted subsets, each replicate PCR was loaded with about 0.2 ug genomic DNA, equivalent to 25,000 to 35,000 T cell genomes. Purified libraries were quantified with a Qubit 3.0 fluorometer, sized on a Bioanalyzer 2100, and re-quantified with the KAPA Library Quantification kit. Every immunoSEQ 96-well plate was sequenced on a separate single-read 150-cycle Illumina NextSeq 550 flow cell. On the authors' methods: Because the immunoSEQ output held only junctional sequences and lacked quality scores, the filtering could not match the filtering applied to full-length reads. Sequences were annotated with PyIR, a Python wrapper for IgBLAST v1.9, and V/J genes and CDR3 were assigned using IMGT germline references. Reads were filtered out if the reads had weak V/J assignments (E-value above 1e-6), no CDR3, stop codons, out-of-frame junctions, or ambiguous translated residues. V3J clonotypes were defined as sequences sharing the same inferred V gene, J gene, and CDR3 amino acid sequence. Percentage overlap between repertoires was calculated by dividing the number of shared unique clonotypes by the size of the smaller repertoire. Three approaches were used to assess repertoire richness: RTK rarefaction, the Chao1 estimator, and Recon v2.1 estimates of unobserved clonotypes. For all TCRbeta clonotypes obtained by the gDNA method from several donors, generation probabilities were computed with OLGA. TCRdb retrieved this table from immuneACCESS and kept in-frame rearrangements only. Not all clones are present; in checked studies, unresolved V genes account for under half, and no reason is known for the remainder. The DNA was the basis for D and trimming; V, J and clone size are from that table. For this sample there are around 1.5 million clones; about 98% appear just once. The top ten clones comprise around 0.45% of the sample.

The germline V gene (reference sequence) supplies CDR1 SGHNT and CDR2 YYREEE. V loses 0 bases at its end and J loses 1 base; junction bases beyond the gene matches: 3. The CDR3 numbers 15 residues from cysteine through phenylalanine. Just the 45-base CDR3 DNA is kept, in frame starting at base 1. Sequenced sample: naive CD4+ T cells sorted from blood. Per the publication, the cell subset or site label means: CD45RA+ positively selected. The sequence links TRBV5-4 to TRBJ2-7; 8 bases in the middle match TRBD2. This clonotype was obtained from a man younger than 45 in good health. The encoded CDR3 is CASSLEAGESYEQYF. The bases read TGTGCCAGCAGCTTGGAAGCGGGAGAATCCTACGAGCAGTACTTC.